Below, one T cell receptor (beta chain) is given with its context. This clone has more than one count but fewer than ten. Its antigen is unknown. No much larger clone exists at a distance of one base, and base qualities are not known. Taken with the paper, the label for time point translates to: baseline before first vaccination. Vaccinee samples came from UK trials COV001 and COV002, including a single-blind randomized controlled phase 2/3 trial of AZD1222 (ChAdOx1 nCoV-19) in healthy adults. For TCRbeta chain sequencing, PBMC samples were collected from trial participants at day 0 and at day 28 after the second dose. Between the V and J ends, shortened by 5 bases and 10 bases respectively, the junction contains 14 bases. CDR3 length: 12 amino acids, cysteine to phenylalanine. The sequence is cut down to CDR3 DNA, 36 bases in frame from base 1. From the germline V gene, CDR1 is SGHTA and CDR2 is FQGNSA.

The record originates from a study of T cell responses to AZD1222 COVID-19 vaccine (dated by TCRdb to 2020 to 2022). Regarding the research as a whole: Because spike-specific TCR depth and breadth did not differ between the two schedules, AZD1222 recipients who got a second dose at roughly 4 weeks were pooled with those who got a second dose at roughly 12 weeks. A total of more than 230 trial participants underwent TCR sequencing, of whom roughly 210 had received two doses of AZD1222 and some 25 had received two doses of the MenACWY control vaccine. Trial participants were enrolled by age into subgroups of 18-55, 56-69 and 70-plus years, and about 150, 27 and 61 TCR-sequenced participants, respectively, were included in these subgroups. Paper-wide results and their limitations: Because no day 14 peak-response samples were available, the repertoires could be characterized only after the peak T cell response. Conclusions about previously exposed vaccinees are limited, since just a handful of AZD1222 recipients were seropositive for SARS-CoV-2 at baseline. The 56-69-year group was small, and its depth increase did not reach significance, likely because of low power. Vaccine-associated CD4 TCRs spanned the whole spike protein, with dominant responses in regions 160-218 and 743-854. Participants were mostly white British, with more females than males. The authors suggested clonal diversity may have been underestimated. After two AZD1222 doses, both the breadth and the depth of spike-specific TCRs were significantly higher than at day 0 and than in MenACWY recipients. Reportedly, almost half of the unique spike-specific TCRs recognized epitopes lying outside the regions that are mutated in the B.1.351 and B.1.1.7 variants.

The CDR3 regions of human TCRbeta chains were analyzed by immunosequencing. In the paper's pipeline: TCRs in the repertoires were compared against a reference library of SARS-CoV-2-specific TCRs that had been generated with the MIRA antigen-specificity platform. Breadth was defined as the fraction of unique TCRs that were SARS-CoV-2-associated. Depth was defined as the fraction of total T cells that were SARS-CoV-2-associated. Using the MIRA data, each spike-specific TCR was assigned both to the spike region to which the TCR was reactive and to a CD4 or CD8 class. Log10-transformed breadth and depth values were compared by one-way ANOVA with Sidak's multiple comparisons tests. Sourced from immuneACCESS, this table was stored by TCRdb with only in-frame sequences that have V and J called. A share of the clones is absent; for the studies checked, an unresolved V gene accounts for under half, and the remainder has no known explanation. V and J calls and clone size are those listed in that table; D and trimming were worked out from the DNA. For this sample the table gives 170,000 or so clones, of which about 85% were detected only once. 2.6% of the sample goes to the ten largest clones.

The chain employs TRBV7-2 and TRBJ1-2, with no D gene named confidently. The clonotype comes from an adult in good health. The sequenced sample was peripheral blood, obtained on day 0 of AZD1222 vaccination. The CDR3 in this case is CASSKTPPAYTF. In nucleotides, the sequence is TGTGCCAGCAGCAAGACCCCGCCCGCCTACACCTTC.